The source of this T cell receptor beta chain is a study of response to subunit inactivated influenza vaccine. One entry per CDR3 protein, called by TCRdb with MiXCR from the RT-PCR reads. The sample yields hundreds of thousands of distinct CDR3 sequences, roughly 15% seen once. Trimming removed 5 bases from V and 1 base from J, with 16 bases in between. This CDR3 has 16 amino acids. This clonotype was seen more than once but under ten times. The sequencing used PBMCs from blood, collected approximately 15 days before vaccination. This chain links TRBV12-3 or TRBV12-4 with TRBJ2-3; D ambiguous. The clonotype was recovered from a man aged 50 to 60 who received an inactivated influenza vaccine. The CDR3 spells CASSVPPPGRTDTQYF. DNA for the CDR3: TGTGCCAGCAGTGTCCCCCCACCGGGTCGCACAGATACGCAGTATTTT.